A selection of T cell receptor beta chains follows, all from one sample in a study of shared clonotypes between healthy human individuals. The repertoire was sequenced with immunoSEQ multiplex PCR; TCRdb's copy has only in-frame clones and lacks some. The sample comprises 2,500,000 or so clones, around 93% of which are singletons, and around 0.4% rests with the top ten. The sample taken for sequencing was naive CD4+ T cells from PBMCs. All receptors come from a man aged 18 to 30 in good health. Some clones in this sample may be carry-over from other donors' samples. The CDR3 runs from the conserved cysteine through the conserved F or W. Each record gives: CDR3 protein, CDR3 DNA, clone size, D gene, J gene, V gene. The D gene is left open where the match is weak. A row's size may be missing; if present it is once, few, many or a size class.

cdr3_aa: CAISETRGGDTQYF
cdr3_nt: TGTGCCATCAGTGAAACGCGGGGAGGGGATACGCAGTATTTT
clone_size: .
d_call: TRBD2
j_call: TRBJ2-3
v_call: TRBV10-3

cdr3_aa: CASSAPPGLAGDRETQYF
cdr3_nt: TGTGCCAGCAGTGCCCCGCCCGGGCTAGCGGGAGATAGAGAGACCCAGTACTTC
clone_size: .
d_call: TRBD2
j_call: TRBJ2-5
v_call: TRBV2

cdr3_aa: CASSLLGAGSNQPQHF
cdr3_nt: TGTGCCAGCAGTCTACTTGGGGCGGGTAGCAATCAGCCCCAGCATTTT
clone_size: .
d_call: .
j_call: TRBJ1-5
v_call: TRBV7-2

cdr3_aa: CASSIEARPMNTEAFF
cdr3_nt: TGTGCCAGTAGTATAGAAGCACGGCCCATGAACACTGAAGCTTTCTTT
clone_size: once
d_call: .
j_call: TRBJ1-1
v_call: TRBV19

cdr3_aa: CASSLWDRENYGYTF
cdr3_nt: TGCGCCAGCAGCTTATGGGACAGGGAAAACTATGGCTACACCTTC
clone_size: .
d_call: TRBD1
j_call: TRBJ1-2
v_call: TRBV5-1

cdr3_aa: CASSQSGIGNQPQHF
cdr3_nt: TGCGCCAGCAGCCAATCCGGGATCGGCAATCAGCCCCAGCATTTT
clone_size: few
d_call: .
j_call: TRBJ1-5
v_call: TRBV4-1

cdr3_aa: CASGRGRAIDTQYF
cdr3_nt: TGTGCCAGCGGGCGCGGGAGGGCCATAGATACGCAGTATTTT
clone_size: .
d_call: TRBD2
j_call: TRBJ2-3
v_call: TRBV2

cdr3_aa: CASSLEVGPQYEQYF
cdr3_nt: TGTGCCAGCAGCTTAGAGGTGGGACCCCAATACGAGCAGTACTTC
clone_size: .
d_call: .
j_call: TRBJ2-7
v_call: TRBV7-2

cdr3_aa: CASSPGQVTYEQYF
cdr3_nt: TGTGCCAGTAGTCCCGGACAGGTAACCTACGAGCAGTACTTC
clone_size: .
d_call: TRBD1
j_call: TRBJ2-7
v_call: TRBV19

cdr3_aa: CASSLGLAGNNEQFF
cdr3_nt: TGCGCCAGCAGCTTGGGACTAGCGGGAAACAATGAGCAGTTCTTC
clone_size: .
d_call: TRBD2
j_call: TRBJ2-1
v_call: TRBV5-1

cdr3_aa: CASTPGGETQETQYF
cdr3_nt: TGTGCCAGCACCCCGGGTGGGGAAACACAAGAGACCCAGTACTTC
clone_size: .
d_call: .
j_call: TRBJ2-5
v_call: TRBV28

cdr3_aa: CASSPEIVNEQFF
cdr3_nt: TGTGCCAGCTCACCCGAGATCGTAAATGAGCAGTTCTTC
clone_size: few
d_call: .
j_call: TRBJ2-1
v_call: TRBV18

cdr3_aa: CASSYSNRLNTEAFF
cdr3_nt: TGTGCCAGCAGTTACTCGAACAGATTGAACACTGAAGCTTTCTTT
clone_size: .
d_call: .
j_call: TRBJ1-1
v_call: TRBV6-5

cdr3_aa: CASSLGTGLAEETQYF
cdr3_nt: TGTGCCAGCAGCTTAGGTACGGGACTAGCGGAAGAGACCCAGTACTTC
clone_size: .
d_call: TRBD2
j_call: TRBJ2-5
v_call: TRBV11-2

cdr3_aa: CATSRGGSGGYEQYF
cdr3_nt: TGTGCCACCAGCAGAGGTGGGTCCGGGGGCTACGAGCAGTACTTC
clone_size: .
d_call: .
j_call: TRBJ2-7
v_call: TRBV15

cdr3_aa: CASSIWGGSSGNTIYF
cdr3_nt: TGTGCCAGTAGTATATGGGGAGGATCCTCTGGAAACACCATATATTTT
clone_size: .
d_call: .
j_call: TRBJ1-3
v_call: TRBV19